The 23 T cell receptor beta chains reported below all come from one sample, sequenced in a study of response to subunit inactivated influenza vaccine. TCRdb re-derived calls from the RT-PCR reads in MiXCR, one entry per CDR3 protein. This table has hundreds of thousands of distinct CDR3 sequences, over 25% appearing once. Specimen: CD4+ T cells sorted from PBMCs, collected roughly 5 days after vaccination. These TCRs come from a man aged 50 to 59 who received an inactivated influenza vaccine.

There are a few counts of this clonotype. CDR3 residues: CASSLIVLNEKLFF. The CDR3 DNA reads as TGCGCCAGCAGCCTCATCGTCCTTAATGAAAAACTGTTTTTT. The genes are TRBV4-1 and TRBJ1-4; D unresolved. Trimming shortened V by 4 bases and J by 4 bases, and 10 bases separated the two germline ends. Germline lookup yields CDR1 MGHRA and CDR2 YSYEKL. The CDR3 totals 14 residues.

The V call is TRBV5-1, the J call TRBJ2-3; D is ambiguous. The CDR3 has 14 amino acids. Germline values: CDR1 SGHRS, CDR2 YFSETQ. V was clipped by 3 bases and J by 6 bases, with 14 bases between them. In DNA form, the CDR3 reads TGCGCCAGCAGCTCCCTAGGGTCAGTCGATACGCAGTATTTT. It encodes CASSSLGSVDTQYF.

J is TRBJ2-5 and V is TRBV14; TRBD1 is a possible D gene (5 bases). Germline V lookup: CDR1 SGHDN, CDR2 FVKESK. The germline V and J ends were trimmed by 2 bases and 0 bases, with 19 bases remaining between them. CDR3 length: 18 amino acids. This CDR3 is CASSQPSATESYQETQYF. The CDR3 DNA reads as TGTGCCAGCAGCCAACCCTCGGCGACAGAGAGTTACCAAGAGACCCAGTACTTC.

The CDR3 loop is CASSQGIIIGPTSYEQYF. The DNA for the CDR3 is TGCGCCAGCAGCCAAGGTATAATTATCGGACCAACTTCCTACGAGCAGTACTTC. The chain has TRBV4-3 and TRBJ2-7; D remains unclear. Per the germline V gene, CDR1 is LGHNA and CDR2 is YSLEER. V was cut by 1 base and J by 1 base, with 20 bases left in between. The CDR3 is 18 amino acids.

As DNA, the CDR3 is TGTGCCAGCAGCCACCGGACAGGGCTCCAAGAGACCCAGTACTTC. As protein: CASSHRTGLQETQYF. The gene calls are TRBV11-1 and TRBJ2-5; 8 positions agree with TRBD1. This CDR3 has 15 residues. V lost 5 bases and J lost 1; bases outside the gene matches: 6. The germline gives CDR1 SGHAT, CDR2 FQDESV (reference sequence).

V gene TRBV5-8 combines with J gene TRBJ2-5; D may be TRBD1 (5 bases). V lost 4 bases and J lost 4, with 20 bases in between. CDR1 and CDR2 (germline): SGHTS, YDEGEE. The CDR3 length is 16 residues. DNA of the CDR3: TGTGCCAGCAGCCCCACTGGGGCAGGGAACGGAGAGACCCAGTACTTC. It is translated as CASSPTGAGNGETQYF.

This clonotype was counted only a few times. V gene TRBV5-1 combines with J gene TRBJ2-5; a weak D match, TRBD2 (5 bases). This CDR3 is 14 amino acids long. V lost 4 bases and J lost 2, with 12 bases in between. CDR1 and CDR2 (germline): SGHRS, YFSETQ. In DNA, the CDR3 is TGCGCCAGCAGCATTGGAGAGGGACAAGAGACCCAGTACTTC. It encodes CASSIGEGQETQYF. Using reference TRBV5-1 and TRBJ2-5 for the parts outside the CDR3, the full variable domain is KAGVTQTPRYLIKTRGQQVTLSCSPISGHRSVSWYQQTPGQGLQFLFEYFSETQRNKGNFPGRFSGRQFSNSRSEMNVSTLELGDSALYLCASSIGEGQETQYFGPGTRLLVL.

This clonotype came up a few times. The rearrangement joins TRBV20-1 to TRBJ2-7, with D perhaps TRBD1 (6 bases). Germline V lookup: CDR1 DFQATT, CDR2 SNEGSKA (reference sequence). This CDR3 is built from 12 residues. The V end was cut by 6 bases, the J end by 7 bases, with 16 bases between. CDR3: CSANRDNWEQYF. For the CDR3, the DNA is TGCAGTGCGAACAGGGATAATTGGGAGCAGTACTTC.

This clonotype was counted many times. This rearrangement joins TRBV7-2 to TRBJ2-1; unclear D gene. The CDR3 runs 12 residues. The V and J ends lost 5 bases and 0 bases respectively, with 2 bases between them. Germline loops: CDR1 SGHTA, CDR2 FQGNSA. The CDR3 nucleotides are TGTGCCAGCAGCGCCTCCTACAATGAGCAGTTCTTC. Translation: CASSASYNEQFF.

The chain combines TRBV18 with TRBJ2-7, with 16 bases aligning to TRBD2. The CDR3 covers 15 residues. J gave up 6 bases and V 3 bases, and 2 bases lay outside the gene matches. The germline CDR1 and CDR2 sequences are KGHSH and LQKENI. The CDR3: CASSPGLAGGSEQYF. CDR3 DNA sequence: TGTGCCAGCTCACCGGGACTAGCGGGGGGGAGCGAGCAGTACTTC.

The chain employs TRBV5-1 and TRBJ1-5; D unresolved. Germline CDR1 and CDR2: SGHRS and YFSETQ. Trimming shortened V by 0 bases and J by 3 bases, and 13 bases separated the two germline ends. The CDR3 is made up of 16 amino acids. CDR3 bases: TGCGCCAGCAGCTTGGGGGCCGGTGGGTACAATCAGCCCCAGCATTTT. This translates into CASSLGAGGYNQPQHF.

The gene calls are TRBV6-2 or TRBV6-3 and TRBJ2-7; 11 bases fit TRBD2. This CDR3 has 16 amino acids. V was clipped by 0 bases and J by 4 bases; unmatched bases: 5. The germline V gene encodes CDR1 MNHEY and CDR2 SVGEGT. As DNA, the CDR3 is TGTGCCAGCAGTTACTCGGGGACTAGCGGACCATACGAGCAGTACTTC. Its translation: CASSYSGTSGPYEQYF.

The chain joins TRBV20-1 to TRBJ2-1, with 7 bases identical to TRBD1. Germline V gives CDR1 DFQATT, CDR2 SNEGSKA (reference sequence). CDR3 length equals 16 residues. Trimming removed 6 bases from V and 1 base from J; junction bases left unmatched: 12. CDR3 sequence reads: CSALQRDSRSYNEQFF. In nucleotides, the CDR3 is TGCAGTGCACTACAACGGGACAGTCGTTCCTACAATGAGCAGTTCTTC.

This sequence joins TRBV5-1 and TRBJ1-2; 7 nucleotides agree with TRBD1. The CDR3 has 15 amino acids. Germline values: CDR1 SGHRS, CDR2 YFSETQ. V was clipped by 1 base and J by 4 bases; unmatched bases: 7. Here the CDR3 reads CASSLTGEQGYGYTF. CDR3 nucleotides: TGCGCCAGCAGCTTGACAGGGGAGCAGGGCTATGGCTACACCTTC.

CDR3 nucleotide sequence: TGTGCCAGCAGCCAAGGATCAGGAAAGTACGAGCAGTACTTC. Translating gives CASSQGSGKYEQYF. This chain connects TRBV3-1 to TRBJ2-7; D unclear. From germline, CDR1 is LGHDT and CDR2 YNNKEL (reference sequence). The CDR3 has 14 residues. V gave up 1 base and J gave up 4 bases, with 11 bases separating them.

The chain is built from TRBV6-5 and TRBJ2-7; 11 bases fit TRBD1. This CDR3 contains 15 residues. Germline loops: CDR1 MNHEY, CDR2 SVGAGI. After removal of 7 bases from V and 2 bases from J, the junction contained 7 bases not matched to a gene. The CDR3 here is CASILRDRGAYEQYF. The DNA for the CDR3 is TGTGCCAGCATTCTCCGGGACAGGGGGGCCTACGAGCAGTACTTC.

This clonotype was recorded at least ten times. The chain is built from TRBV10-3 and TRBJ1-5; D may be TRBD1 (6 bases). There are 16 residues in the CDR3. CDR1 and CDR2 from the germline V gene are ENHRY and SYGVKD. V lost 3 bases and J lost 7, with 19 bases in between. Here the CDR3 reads CAISDQSQGRRQPQHF. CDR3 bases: TGTGCCATCAGTGATCAGAGCCAGGGGAGGAGGCAGCCCCAGCATTTT.

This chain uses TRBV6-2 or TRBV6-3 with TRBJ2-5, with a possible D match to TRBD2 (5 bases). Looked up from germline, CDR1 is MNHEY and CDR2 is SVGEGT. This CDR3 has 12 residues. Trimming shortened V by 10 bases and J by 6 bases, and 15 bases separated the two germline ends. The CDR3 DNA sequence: TGTGCCACCGCCTCCTCCGGGAAGACCCAGTACTTC. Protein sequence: CATASSGKTQYF.

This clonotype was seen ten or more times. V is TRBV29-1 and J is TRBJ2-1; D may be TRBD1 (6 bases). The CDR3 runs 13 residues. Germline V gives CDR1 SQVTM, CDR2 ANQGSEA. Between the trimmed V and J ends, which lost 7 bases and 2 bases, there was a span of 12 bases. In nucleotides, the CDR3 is TGCAGCGCTCCCCAGGGGACCTACAATGAGCAGTTCTTC. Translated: CSAPQGTYNEQFF.

CDR3 region: CASSLVTNMAEAFF. The CDR3 DNA reads as TGTGCCAGCAGCTTGGTTACAAATATGGCTGAAGCTTTCTTT. The rearrangement links TRBV5-6 to TRBJ1-1; D gene unclear. V was pared by 0 bases and J by 6 bases, with 12 bases between. This CDR3 region has 14 residues. In germline, CDR1 is SGHDT, CDR2 YYEEEE.

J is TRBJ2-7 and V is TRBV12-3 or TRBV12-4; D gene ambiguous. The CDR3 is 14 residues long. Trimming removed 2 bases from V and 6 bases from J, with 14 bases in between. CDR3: CASSLRPGPGEQYF. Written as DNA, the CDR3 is TGTGCCAGCAGTTTACGGCCAGGCCCCGGCGAGCAGTACTTC.

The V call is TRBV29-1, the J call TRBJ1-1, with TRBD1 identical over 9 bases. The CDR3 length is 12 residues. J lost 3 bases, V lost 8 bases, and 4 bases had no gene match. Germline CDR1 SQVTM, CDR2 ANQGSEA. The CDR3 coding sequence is TGCAGCCCGGACAGGGGTGACACTGAAGCTTTCTTT. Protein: CSPDRGDTEAFF.

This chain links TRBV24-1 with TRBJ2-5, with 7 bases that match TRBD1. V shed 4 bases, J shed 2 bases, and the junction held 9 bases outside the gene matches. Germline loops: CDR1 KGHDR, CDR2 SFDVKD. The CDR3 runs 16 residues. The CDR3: CATSEPGQSQQETQYF. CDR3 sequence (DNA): TGTGCCACCAGTGAACCGGGACAGAGCCAACAAGAGACCCAGTACTTC.